This TCR beta chain stems from a study of T cells expressing NK-cell markers. At the level of the study: Sorted CD3+CD56+NKG2C+, CD3+CD56+NKG2C- and CD3+CD56-NKG2C+ T cells provided the TCR beta repertoires. HCMV seropositivity characterized most of the eight sequenced donors, and seronegativity one. Whole-study results and caveats: These clonotypes also led the CD3+CD56-NKG2C+ fraction in several donors.

Note on this clonotype: Its antigen is not known.

This CDR3 is built from 17 residues. Per the germline V gene, CDR1 is LGHNT and CDR2 is FRNRAP. Making the TCR beta cDNA relied on 5'RACE template switching with UMIs. TCRdb reanalyzed the 5' RACE reads and collapses them to one entry per CDR3 protein, without DNA. Recorded for this sample: 500,000 to 600,000 distinct CDR3 sequences. The TCR originated in a man between 18 and 29 years old in good health. Specimen: blood T cells: a sorted CD56 or NKG2C T cell subset, CD4+ or CD8+ T cells, or bulk PBMC T cells (not recorded which). The rearrangement joins TRBV12-5 to TRBJ2-5; lacking DNA, the TRBD1 call made by TCRdb goes unchecked. CDR3 amino acids: CASGLSQAAVLQETQYF.